This T cell receptor (beta chain) derives from a study of beta chain features in type 1 diabetes. Study results and limitations: Junctions at VDJ sites from type 1 diabetes patients had fewer insertions and more deletions.

All of the isolated RNA was reverse transcribed, so expressed TCRB transcripts were sequenced. Here immunoSEQ multiplex PCR was the method, and the copy in TCRdb shows in-frame clones only, minus some. The sample records approximately 300,000 clones, 11% being singletons. Only a few counts were recorded for this clone. Its cognate antigen is unknown. There are 19 residues in the CDR3. Trimming at V came to 3 bases and at J to 2 bases, leaving 15 bases not matched to a gene. The V gene's germline CDR1 is SGHVS and CDR2 FQNEAQ. The rearrangement uses TRBV7-8 and TRBJ2-3; TRBD2 agrees at 9 bases. The sequencing sample was made of naive CD4+ T cells from blood. This TCR was recovered from a woman aged 30 to 39 in good health. In DNA form, the CDR3 reads TGTGCCAGCAGCTTCAGTCCAGCGGCGACTAGCGGCACCACAGATACGCAGTATTTT. Translated, it gives CASSFSPAATSGTTDTQYF.